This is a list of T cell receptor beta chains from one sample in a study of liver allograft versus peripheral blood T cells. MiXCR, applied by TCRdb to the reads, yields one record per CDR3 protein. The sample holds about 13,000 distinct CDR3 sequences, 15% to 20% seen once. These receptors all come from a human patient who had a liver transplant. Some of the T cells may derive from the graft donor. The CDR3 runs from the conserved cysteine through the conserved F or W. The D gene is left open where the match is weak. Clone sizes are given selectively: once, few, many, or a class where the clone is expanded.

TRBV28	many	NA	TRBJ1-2	CASRKRGLYGYTF	TGTGCCAGCAGGAAACGAGGGCTTTATGGCTACACCTTC
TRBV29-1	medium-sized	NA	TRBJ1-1	CSVRATGTEAFF	TGCAGCGTGAGGGCGACGGGCACTGAAGCTTTCTTT
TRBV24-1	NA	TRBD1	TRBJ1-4	CATSDFGTGNEKLFF	TGTGCCACCAGTGATTTCGGGACAGGGAATGAAAAACTGTTTTTT
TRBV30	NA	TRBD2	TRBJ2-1	CAWSRGEGRGNEQFF	TGTGCCTGGAGTCGAGGGGAGGGCCGGGGCAATGAGCAGTTCTTC
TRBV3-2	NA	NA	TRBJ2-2	CASRLPRLLNTGELFF	TGTGCCAGCAGACTGCCCCGACTCCTAAACACCGGGGAGCTGTTTTTT
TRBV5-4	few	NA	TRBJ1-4	CATSPGGEEKLFF	TGTGCCACGTCCCCGGGGGGAGAAGAAAAACTGTTTTTT
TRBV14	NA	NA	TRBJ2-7	CASSQVVLAGEQYF	TGTGCCAGCAGCCAAGTCGTGCTAGCCGGCGAGCAGTACTTC
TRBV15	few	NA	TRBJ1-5	CATSRGESARHF	TGTGCCACCAGCAGAGGTGAATCAGCCCGGCATTTT
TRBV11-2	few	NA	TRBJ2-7	CASSLQGLINEQYF	TGTGCCAGCAGCTTACAGGGTTTAATTAACGAGCAGTACTTC
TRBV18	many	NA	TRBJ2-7	CASSPTSGAYEQYF	TGTGCCAGCTCACCCACGTCGGGGGCCTACGAGCAGTACTTC
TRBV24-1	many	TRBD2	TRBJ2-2	CATSDASGRNHGELFF	TGTGCCACCAGTGATGCTAGCGGGAGAAACCACGGGGAGCTGTTTTTT
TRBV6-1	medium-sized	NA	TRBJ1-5	CASSRLNQPQHF	TGTGCCAGCAGTCGACTGAATCAGCCCCAGCATTTT
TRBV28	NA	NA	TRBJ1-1	CASVGQWGTEAFF	TGTGCCAGCGTCGGACAATGGGGCACTGAAGCTTTCTTT
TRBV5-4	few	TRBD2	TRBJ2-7	CASSLVSGREQYF	TGTGCCAGCAGCTTGGTTAGCGGGAGGGAGCAGTACTTC
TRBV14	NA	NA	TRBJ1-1	CASSPATWHLNTEAFF	TGTGCCAGCAGCCCCGCTACCTGGCATCTGAACACTGAAGCTTTCTTT
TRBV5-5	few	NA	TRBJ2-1	CASSFPRSTNEQFF	TGTGCCAGCAGCTTCCCCCGGAGTACCAATGAGCAGTTCTTC
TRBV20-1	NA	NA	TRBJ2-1	CSVGIPLGNEQFF	TGCAGTGTTGGGATTCCTCTTGGGAATGAGCAGTTCTTC
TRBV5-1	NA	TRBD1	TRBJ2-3	CASSHGQVADTQYF	TGCGCCAGCAGCCACGGACAGGTAGCAGATACGCAGTATTTT
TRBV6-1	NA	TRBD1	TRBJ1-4	CASSVRTGKIGEKLFF	TGTGCCAGCAGTGTTCGGACAGGGAAAATTGGTGAAAAACTGTTTTTT
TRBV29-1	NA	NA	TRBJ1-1	CSVEEGGGTEAFF	TGCAGCGTTGAAGAGGGCGGGGGCACTGAAGCTTTCTTT
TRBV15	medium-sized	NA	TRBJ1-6	CATSTKTRDNSPLHF	TGTGCCACCAGCACTAAGACGCGAGATAATTCACCCCTCCACTTT
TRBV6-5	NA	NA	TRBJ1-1	CASSYARTGPNTEAFF	TGTGCCAGCAGTTACGCTCGTACAGGGCCGAACACTGAAGCTTTCTTT
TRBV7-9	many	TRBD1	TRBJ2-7	CASSFAQAGTGLEQYF	TGTGCCAGCAGCTTTGCCCAGGCCGGGACAGGGCTTGAGCAGTACTTC
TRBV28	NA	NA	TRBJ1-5	CASIRLGGGRNQPQHF	TGTGCCAGCATCCGGCTGGGGGGCGGGCGCAATCAGCCCCAGCATTTT
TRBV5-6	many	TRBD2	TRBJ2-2	CASSHFGGGIRELFF	TGTGCCAGCAGCCATTTCGGGGGGGGCATCAGGGAGCTGTTTTTT
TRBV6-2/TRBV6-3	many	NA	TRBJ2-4	CASRGLRLAKNIQYF	TGTGCCAGCAGAGGTCTCAGATTAGCCAAAAACATTCAGTACTTC
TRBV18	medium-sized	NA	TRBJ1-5	CASSPPQNSNQPQHF	TGTGCCAGCTCCCCCCCCCAGAATAGCAATCAGCCCCAGCATTTT
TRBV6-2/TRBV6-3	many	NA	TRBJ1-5	CASSYYSYSNQPQHF	TGTGCCAGCAGTTACTACAGTTATAGCAATCAGCCCCAGCATTTT
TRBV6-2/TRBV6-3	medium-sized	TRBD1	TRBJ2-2	CASSYTTGELAGELFF	TGTGCCAGCAGTTACACAACAGGGGAACTAGCCGGGGAGCTGTTTTTT
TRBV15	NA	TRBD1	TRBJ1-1	CATNRKGQVIAEAFF	TGTGCCACCAACAGGAAAGGACAGGTTATCGCTGAAGCTTTCTTT
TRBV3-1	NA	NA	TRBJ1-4	CASSTLGGNEKLFF	TGTGCCAGCAGCACCCTTGGGGGAAATGAAAAACTGTTTTTT
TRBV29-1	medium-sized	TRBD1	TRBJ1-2	CSVEGGQGVNYGYTF	TGCAGCGTTGAAGGGGGACAGGGGGTAAACTATGGCTACACCTTC
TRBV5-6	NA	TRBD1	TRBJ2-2	CASSIATGGLTGELFF	TGTGCCAGCAGTATCGCGACAGGGGGTCTCACCGGGGAGCTGTTTTTT
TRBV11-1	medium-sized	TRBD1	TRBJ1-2	CASSLVGQGSGYTF	TGTGCCAGCAGCTTAGTCGGACAGGGGTCTGGCTACACCTTC
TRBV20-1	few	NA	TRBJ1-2	CSARWGRDGYTF	TGCAGTGCTAGATGGGGGCGGGATGGCTACACCTTC
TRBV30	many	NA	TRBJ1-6	CAWSETDNSPLHF	TGTGCCTGGAGTGAAACAGATAATTCACCCCTCCACTTT
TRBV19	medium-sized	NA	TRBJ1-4	CASSMDSSREKLFF	TGTGCCAGTAGTATGGACAGTAGCCGGGAAAAACTGTTTTTT
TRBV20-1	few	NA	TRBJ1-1	CSALAQGTRLNTEAFF	TGCAGTGCTTTGGCACAAGGGACGCGGTTGAACACTGAAGCTTTCTTT
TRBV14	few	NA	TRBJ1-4	CASSQDLPSAGAKLFF	TGTGCCAGCAGCCAAGATCTACCGTCGGCAGGGGCAAAACTGTTTTTT
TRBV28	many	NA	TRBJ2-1	CASRVGSYSYNEQFF	TGTGCCAGCAGAGTAGGAAGCTACTCCTACAATGAGCAGTTCTTC
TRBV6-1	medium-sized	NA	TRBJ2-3	CASTTWGLTADTQYF	TGTGCCAGCACGACCTGGGGTCTGACGGCCGATACGCAGTATTTT
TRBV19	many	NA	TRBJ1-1	CASRQTENTEAFF	TGTGCCAGTAGGCAGACAGAGAACACTGAAGCTTTCTTT
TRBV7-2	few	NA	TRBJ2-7	CASSLGFRGRGEQYF	TGTGCCAGCAGCTTAGGATTTAGGGGCAGGGGTGAGCAGTACTTC
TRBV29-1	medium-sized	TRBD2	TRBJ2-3	CSAPVVAGGFSTDTQYF	TGCAGCGCCCCGGTGGTAGCGGGGGGGTTCAGCACAGATACGCAGTATTTT
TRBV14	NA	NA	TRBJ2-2	CASSPLGPGELFF	TGTGCCAGCAGCCCACTAGGACCCGGGGAGCTGTTTTTT
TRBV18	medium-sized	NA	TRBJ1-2	CASSPRRGDGYTF	TGTGCCAGCTCACCACGGAGGGGCGATGGCTACACCTTC